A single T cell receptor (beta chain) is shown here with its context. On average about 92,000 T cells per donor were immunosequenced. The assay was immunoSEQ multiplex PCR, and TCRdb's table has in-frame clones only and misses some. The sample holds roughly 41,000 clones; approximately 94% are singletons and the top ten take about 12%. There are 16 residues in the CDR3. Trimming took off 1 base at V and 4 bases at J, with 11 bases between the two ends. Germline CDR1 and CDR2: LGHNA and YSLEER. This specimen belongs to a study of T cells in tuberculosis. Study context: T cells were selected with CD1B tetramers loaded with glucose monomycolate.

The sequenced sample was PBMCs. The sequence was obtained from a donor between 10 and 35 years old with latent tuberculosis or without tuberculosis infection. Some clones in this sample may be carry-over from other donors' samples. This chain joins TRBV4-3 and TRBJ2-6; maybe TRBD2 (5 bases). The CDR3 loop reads CASSQGPGVGANVLTF. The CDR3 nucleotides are TGCGCCAGCAGCCAAGGTCCCGGGGTCGGGGCCAACGTCCTGACTTTC.